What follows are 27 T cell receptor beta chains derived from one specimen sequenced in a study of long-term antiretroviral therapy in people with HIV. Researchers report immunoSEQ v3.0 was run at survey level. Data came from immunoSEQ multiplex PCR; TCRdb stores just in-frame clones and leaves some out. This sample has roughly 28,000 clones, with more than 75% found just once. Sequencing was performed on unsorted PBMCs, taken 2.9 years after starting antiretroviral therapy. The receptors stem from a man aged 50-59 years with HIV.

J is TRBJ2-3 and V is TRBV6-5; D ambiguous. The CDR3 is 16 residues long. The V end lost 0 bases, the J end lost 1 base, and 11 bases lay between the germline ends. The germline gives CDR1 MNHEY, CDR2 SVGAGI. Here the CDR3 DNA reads TGTGCCAGCAGTTACTCGCTGCTGGACGGCACAGATACGCAGTATTTT. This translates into CASSYSLLDGTDTQYF.

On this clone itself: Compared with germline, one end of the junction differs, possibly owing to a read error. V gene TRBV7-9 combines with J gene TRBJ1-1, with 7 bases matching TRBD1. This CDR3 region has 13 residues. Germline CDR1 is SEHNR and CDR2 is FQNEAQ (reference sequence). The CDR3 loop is CASSPDRVAWAFF. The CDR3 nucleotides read TGCGCCAGCAGCCCCGACAGGGTTGCATGGGCTTTCTTT.

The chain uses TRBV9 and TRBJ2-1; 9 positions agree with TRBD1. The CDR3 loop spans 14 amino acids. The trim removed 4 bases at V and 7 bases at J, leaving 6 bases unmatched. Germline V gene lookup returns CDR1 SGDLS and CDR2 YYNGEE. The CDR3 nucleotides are TGTGCCAGCAGCCTCTGGGACAGGGTGAATGAGCAGTTCTTC. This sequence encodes CASSLWDRVNEQFF. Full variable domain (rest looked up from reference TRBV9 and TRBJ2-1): DSGVTQTPKHLITATGQRVTLRCSPRSGDLSVYWYQQSLDQGLQFLIQYYNGEERAKGNILERFSAQQFPDLHSELNLSSLELGDSALYFCASSLWDRVNEQFFGPGTRLTVL.

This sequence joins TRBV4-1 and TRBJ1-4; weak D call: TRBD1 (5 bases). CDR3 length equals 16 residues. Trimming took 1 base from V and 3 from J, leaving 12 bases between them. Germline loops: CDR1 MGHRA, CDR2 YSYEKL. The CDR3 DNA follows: TGCGCCAGCAGCCAAGGCAGGGAACGAGCTAATGAAAAACTGTTTTTT. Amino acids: CASSQGRERANEKLFF.

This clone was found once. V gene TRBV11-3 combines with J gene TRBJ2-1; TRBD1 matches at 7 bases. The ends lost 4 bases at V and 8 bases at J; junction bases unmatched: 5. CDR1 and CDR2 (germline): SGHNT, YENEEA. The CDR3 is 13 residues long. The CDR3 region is CASSYNTGDEQFF. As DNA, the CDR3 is TGTGCCAGCAGCTATAACACAGGGGATGAGCAGTTCTTC.

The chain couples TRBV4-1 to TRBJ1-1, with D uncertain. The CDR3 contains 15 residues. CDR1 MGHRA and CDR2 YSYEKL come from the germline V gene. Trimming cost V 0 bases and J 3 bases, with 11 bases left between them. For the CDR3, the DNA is TGCGCCAGCAGCCAAGAGACACGGGAGTACACTGAAGCTTTCTTT. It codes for CASSQETREYTEAFF.

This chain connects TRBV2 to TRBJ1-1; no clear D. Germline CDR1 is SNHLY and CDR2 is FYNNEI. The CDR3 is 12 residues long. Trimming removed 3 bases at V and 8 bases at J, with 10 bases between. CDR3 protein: CASSDSTVEAFF. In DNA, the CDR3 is TGTGCCAGCAGTGACTCCACAGTCGAAGCTTTCTTT.

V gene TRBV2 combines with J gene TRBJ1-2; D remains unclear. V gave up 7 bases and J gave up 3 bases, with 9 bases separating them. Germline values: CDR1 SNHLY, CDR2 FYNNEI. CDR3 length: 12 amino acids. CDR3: CASKVGYYGYTF. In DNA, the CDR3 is TGTGCCAGCAAGGTCGGTTACTATGGCTACACCTTC.

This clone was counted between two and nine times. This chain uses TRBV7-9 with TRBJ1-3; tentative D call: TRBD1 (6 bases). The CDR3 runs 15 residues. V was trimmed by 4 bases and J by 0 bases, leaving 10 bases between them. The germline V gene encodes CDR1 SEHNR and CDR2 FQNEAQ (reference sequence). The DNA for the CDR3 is TGTGCCAGCAGCTCCGACAGGCGCTCTGGAAACACCATATATTTT. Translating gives CASSSDRRSGNTIYF.

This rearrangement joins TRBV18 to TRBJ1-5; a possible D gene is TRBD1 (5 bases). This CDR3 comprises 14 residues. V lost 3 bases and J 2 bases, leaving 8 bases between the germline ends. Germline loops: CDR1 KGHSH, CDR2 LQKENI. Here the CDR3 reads CASSPSGGNQPQHF. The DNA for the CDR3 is TGTGCCAGCTCACCTTCGGGGGGCAATCAGCCCCAGCATTTT.

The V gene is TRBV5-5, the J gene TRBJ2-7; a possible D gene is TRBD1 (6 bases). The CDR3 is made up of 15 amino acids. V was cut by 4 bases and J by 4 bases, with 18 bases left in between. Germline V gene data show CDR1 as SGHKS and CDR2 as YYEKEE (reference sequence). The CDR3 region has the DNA TGTGCCAGCAGCACCCGGACAGTGGGGGCATACGAGCAGTACTTC. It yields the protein CASSTRTVGAYEQYF. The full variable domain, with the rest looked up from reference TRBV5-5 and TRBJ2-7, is DAGVTQSPTHLIKTRGQQVTLRCSPISGHKSVSWYQQVLGQGPQFIFQYYEKEERGRGNFPDRFSARQFPNYSSELNVNALLLGDSALYLCASSTRTVGAYEQYFGPGTRLTVT.

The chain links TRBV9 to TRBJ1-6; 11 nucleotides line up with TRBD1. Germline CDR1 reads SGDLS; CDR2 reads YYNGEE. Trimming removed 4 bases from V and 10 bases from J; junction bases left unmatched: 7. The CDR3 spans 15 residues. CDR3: CASSRTGGAGSPLHF. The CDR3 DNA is TGTGCCAGCAGCCGGACAGGGGGCGCAGGATCACCCCTCCACTTT.

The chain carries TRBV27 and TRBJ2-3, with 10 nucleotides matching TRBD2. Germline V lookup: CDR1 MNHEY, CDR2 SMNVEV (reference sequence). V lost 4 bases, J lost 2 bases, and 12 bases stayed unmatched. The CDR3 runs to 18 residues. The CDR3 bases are TGTGCCAGCAGTTGGACCTTGACTAGCGGGTTCCCCACAGATACGCAGTATTTT. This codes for CASSWTLTSGFPTDTQYF.

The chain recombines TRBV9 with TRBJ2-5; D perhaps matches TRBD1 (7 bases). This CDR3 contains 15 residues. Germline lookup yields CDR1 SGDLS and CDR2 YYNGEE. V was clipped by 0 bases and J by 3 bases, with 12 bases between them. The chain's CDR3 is CASSVAGGLEETQYF. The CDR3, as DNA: TGTGCCAGCAGCGTAGCAGGGGGGTTAGAAGAGACCCAGTACTTC.

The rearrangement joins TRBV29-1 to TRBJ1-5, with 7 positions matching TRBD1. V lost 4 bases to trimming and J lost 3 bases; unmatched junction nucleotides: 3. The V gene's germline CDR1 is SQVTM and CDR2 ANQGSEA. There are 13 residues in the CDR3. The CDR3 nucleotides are TGCAGCGTTGGGGACAGAACCAATCAGCCCCAGCATTTT. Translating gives CSVGDRTNQPQHF. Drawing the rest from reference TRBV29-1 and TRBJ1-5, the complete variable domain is SAVISQKPSRDICQRGTSLTIQCQVDSQVTMMFWYRQQPGQSLTLIATANQGSEATYESGFVIDKFPISRPNLTFSTLTVSNMSPEDSSIYLCSVGDRTNQPQHFGDGTRLSIL.

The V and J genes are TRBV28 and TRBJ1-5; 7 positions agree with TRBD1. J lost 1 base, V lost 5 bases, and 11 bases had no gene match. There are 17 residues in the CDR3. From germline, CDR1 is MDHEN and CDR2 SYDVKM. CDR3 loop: CASSTTGWQFSNQPQHF. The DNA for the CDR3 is TGTGCCAGCAGTACGACAGGGTGGCAATTCAGCAATCAGCCCCAGCATTTT.

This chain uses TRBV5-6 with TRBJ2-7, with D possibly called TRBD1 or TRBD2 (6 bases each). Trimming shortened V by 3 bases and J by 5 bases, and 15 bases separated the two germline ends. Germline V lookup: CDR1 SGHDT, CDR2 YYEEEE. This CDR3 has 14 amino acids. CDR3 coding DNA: TGTGCCAGCAGCTACGGAGGGGGGCGTGACGAGCAGTACTTC. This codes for CASSYGGGRDEQYF.

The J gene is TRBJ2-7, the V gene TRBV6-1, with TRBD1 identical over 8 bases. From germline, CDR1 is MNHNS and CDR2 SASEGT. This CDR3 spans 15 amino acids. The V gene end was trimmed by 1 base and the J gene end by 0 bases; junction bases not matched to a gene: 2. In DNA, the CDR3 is TGTGCCAGCAGTGAAGGAACAGGGGGCTCCTACGAGCAGTACTTC. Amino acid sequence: CASSEGTGGSYEQYF.

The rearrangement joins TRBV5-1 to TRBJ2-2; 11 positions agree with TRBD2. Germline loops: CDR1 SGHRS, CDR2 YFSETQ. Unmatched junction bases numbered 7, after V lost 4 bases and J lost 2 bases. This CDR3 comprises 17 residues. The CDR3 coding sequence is TGCGCCAGCAGCCTCTTAGCGGGGGGGCCCAACACCGGGGAGCTGTTTTTT. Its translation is CASSLLAGGPNTGELFF. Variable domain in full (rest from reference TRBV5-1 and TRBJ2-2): KAGVTQTPRYLIKTRGQQVTLSCSPISGHRSVSWYQQTPGQGLQFLFEYFSETQRNKGNFPGRFSGRQFSNSRSEMNVSTLELGDSALYLCASSLLAGGPNTGELFFGEGSRLTVL.

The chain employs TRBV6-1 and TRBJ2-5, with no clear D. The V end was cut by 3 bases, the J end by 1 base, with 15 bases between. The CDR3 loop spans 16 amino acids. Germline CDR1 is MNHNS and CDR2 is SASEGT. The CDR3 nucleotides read TGTGCCAGCAGTGACTTTGGTTCTAAAGTCCAAGAGACCCAGTACTTC. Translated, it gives CASSDFGSKVQETQYF.

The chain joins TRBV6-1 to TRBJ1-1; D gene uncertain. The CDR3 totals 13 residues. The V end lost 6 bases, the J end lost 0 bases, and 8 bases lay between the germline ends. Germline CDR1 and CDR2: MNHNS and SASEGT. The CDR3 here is CASREAVNTEAFF. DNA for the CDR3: TGTGCCAGCAGGGAGGCCGTGAACACTGAAGCTTTCTTT.

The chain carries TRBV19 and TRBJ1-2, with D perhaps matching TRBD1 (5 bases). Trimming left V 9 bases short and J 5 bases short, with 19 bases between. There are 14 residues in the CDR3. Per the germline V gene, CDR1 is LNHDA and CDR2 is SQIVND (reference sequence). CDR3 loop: CASCRSGPAYGYTF. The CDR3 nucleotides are TGTGCCAGCTGCCGATCGGGACCGGCTTATGGCTACACCTTC.

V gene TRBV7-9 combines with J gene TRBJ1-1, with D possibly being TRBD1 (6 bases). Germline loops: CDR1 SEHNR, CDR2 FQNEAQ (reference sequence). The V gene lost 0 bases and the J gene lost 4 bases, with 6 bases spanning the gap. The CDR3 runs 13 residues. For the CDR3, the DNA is TGTGCCAGCAGCTTAGCGGACAGCACTGAAGCTTTCTTT. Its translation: CASSLADSTEAFF. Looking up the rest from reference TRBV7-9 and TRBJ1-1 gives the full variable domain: DTGVSQNPRHKITKRGQNVTFRCDPISEHNRLYWYRQTLGQGPEFLTYFQNEAQLEKSRLLSDRFSAERPKGSFSTLEIQRTEQGDSAMYLCASSLADSTEAFFGQGTRLTVV.

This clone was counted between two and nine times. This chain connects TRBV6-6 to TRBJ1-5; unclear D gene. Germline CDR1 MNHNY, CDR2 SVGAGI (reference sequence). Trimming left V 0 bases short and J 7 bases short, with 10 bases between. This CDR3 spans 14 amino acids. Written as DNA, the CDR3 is TGTGCCAGCAGTTACTCCCAACCTTGGCAGCCCCAGCATTTT. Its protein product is CASSYSQPWQPQHF.

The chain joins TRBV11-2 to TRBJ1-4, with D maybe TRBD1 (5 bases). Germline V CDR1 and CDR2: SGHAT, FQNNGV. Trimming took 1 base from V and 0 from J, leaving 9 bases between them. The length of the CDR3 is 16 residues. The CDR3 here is CASSLVGTATNEKLFF. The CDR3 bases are TGTGCCAGCAGCTTAGTCGGGACCGCAACTAATGAAAAACTGTTTTTT.

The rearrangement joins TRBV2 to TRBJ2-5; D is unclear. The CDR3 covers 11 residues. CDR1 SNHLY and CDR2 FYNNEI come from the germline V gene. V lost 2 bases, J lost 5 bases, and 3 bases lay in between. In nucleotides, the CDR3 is TGTGCCAGCAGTGAACAGGAGACCCAGTACTTC. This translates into CASSEQETQYF.

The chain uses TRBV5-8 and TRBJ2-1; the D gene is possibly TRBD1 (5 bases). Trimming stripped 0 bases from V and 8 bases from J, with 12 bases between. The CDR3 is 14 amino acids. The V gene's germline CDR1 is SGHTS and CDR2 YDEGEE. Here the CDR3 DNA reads TGTGCCAGCAGCTTGGGAGTCCTACAGGATGAGCAGTTCTTC. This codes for CASSLGVLQDEQFF.